Following are 28 T cell receptor beta chains from one sample sequenced in a study of CD8+CD57+ T cells in acquired aplastic anemia (dated by TCRdb to the late 2010s). Sequencing was carried out with an Illumina HiSeq 2000. Genomic DNA was used as template for profiling of TCR beta VDJ combinations and CDR3 sequences. Clones were called with MiXCR by TCRdb after fastp trimmed the public reads at Q25, and only in-frame beta chains were retained. All rows with the same CDR3 protein become a single entry with the most common DNA and genes. Here the sample has roughly 420,000 distinct CDR3 sequences; just under 70% occur a single time. The ten largest clones take up 4% of the sample. Sequencing was performed on sorted CD4+, CD8+, or CD8+CD57+ T cells (not recorded which) from PBMCs. These receptor sequences come from a human donor in good health, serving as a control.

This clonotype was counted at least ten times. V usage is TRBV20-1 and J usage is TRBJ1-2; weak D call: TRBD1 (6 bases). Germline V gene data show CDR1 as DFQATT and CDR2 as SNEGSKA (reference sequence). This CDR3 contains 15 residues. With 2 bases removed from V and 0 bases from J, the gap between germline ends came to 13 bases. The CDR3 loop is CSARWSGASNYGYTF. CDR3 in DNA: TGCAGTGCTAGATGGTCGGGGGCTTCTAACTATGGCTACACCTTC.

The J gene is TRBJ2-5, the V gene TRBV2, with D tentatively TRBD2 (5 bases). This CDR3 comprises 12 residues. Germline V CDR1 and CDR2: SNHLY, FYNNEI. V dropped 7 bases and J dropped 4 bases, with 10 bases sitting between them. The CDR3 protein is CASTREGETQYF. CDR3 bases: TGTGCCAGCACCCGCGAGGGAGAGACCCAGTACTTC.

Of note for this clonotype: It may be a read error: a sequence one base away is much more abundant. This chain links TRBV7-2 with TRBJ2-7; possibly TRBD2 for D (5 bases). The germline CDR1 and CDR2 sequences are SGHTA and FQGNSA. CDR3 size: 15 residues. In nucleotides, the CDR3 is TGTGCCTGCAGCTTCCCAGGACTGAGCTCCTACGAGCAGTACTTC. Its protein is CACSFPGLSSYEQYF.

The rearrangement uses TRBV14 and TRBJ1-1; D call uncertain. Germline V gene lookup returns CDR1 SGHDN and CDR2 FVKESK. Trimming took 5 bases from V and 5 from J, leaving 15 bases between them. CDR3 length equals 14 residues. CDR3 nucleotide sequence: TGTGCCAGCAGCTTGGTGGCAGGACGGACTGAAGCTTTCTTT. This sequence encodes CASSLVAGRTEAFF.

The genes are TRBV7-8 and TRBJ2-3; 7 positions agree with TRBD2. Germline V gives CDR1 SGHVS, CDR2 FQNEAQ. The CDR3 contains 16 residues. V gave up 9 bases and J gave up 2 bases; unmatched junction bases: 14. The CDR3 protein is CASSRIGRGNTDTQYF. As DNA, the CDR3 is TGTGCCAGTAGTCGGATAGGGAGGGGAAACACAGATACGCAGTATTTT.

The gene calls are TRBV10-1 and TRBJ1-3, with D possibly TRBD1 on 5 matching bases. V lost 6 bases and J 7 bases, leaving 10 bases between the germline ends. This CDR3 spans 12 amino acids. Germline loops: CDR1 WNHNN, CDR2 SYGVQD (reference sequence). Here the CDR3 DNA reads TGCGCCAGCAGGCGAGAGGGGAACACCATATATTTT. It yields the protein CASRREGNTIYF.

This clonotype was observed a few times. CDR3 bases: TGTGCCAGCAGCGCGTGGCAGGGGGACGAGCAGTACGTC. The encoded protein is CASSAWQGDEQYV. V and J are TRBV2 and TRBJ2-7, with TRBD1 matching over 7 bases. The germline V gene has CDR1 SNHLY and CDR2 FYNNEI. V shed 6 bases, J shed 5 bases, and the junction held 7 bases outside the gene matches. This CDR3 is built from 13 residues.

The chain links TRBV7-8 to TRBJ2-7; D remains unclear. V was trimmed by 5 bases and J by 4 bases, leaving 15 bases between them. The CDR3 runs to 14 residues. Germline V gene lookup returns CDR1 SGHVS and CDR2 FQNEAQ. In DNA, the CDR3 is TGTGCCAGCAGCCAAGGTTTCGGCACTTACGAGCAGTACTTC. It codes for CASSQGFGTYEQYF.

The chain joins TRBV28 to TRBJ1-2, with a weak D call TRBD1 (5 bases). Trimming pared 5 bases from V and 4 bases from J, leaving 11 bases between. CDR1 MDHEN and CDR2 SYDVKM come from the germline V gene. CDR3 length equals 13 residues. This CDR3 reads CASSPRQPYGYTF. CDR3 coding DNA: TGTGCCAGCAGTCCGCGACAGCCCTATGGCTACACCTTC.

DNA for the CDR3: TGTGCTAGTGGTATTGGGGGCTTCTACGAGCAGTACTTC. Its protein product is CASGIGGFYEQYF. V is TRBV12-5 and J is TRBJ2-7; the D gene is possibly TRBD1 (6 bases). Germline V gene data show CDR1 as LGHNT and CDR2 as FRNRAP. There are 13 residues in the CDR3. The V end was cut by 5 bases, the J end by 3 bases, with 11 bases between.

Details on this clonotype: Germline and junction disagree at one end, which may indicate a read error. The chain is built from TRBV10-3 and TRBJ2-1, with 7 bases lining up with TRBD2. The DNA matches TRBJ2-7 better at its end, which makes the J call doubtful. CDR1 is ENHRY and CDR2 is SYGVKD in the germline V gene. CDR3 size: 14 residues. In nucleotides, the CDR3 is TGTGCCAGCAGCGGGAACCCGCGCTCCTATGAGCAGTACTTC. The encoded protein is CASSGNPRSYEQYF.

V gene TRBV12-3 or TRBV12-4 combines with J gene TRBJ1-2; tentatively, D is TRBD1 (5 bases). Between the trimmed V and J ends, which lost 6 bases and 7 bases, there was a span of 12 bases. CDR3 length: 12 residues. The CDR3 DNA sequence: TGTGCCAGCAGACAGTGGGGACTTGGCTACACCTTC. This gives the protein CASRQWGLGYTF.

The chain has TRBV10-1 and TRBJ2-5; the match to TRBD2 covers 7 bases. The germline gives CDR1 WNHNN, CDR2 SYGVQD (reference sequence). After removal of 6 bases from V and 2 bases from J, the junction contained 12 bases not matched to a gene. This CDR3 is 16 amino acids long. The CDR3 reads CASSGPGGGTQETQYF. In DNA, the CDR3 is TGCGCCAGCAGCGGTCCTGGGGGGGGGACGCAAGAGACCCAGTACTTC.

Turning to this clonotype: At one of its ends the junction is not consistent with the germline gene, which may arise from a read error. The V and J genes are TRBV9 and TRBJ1-5; D uncertain. Germline CDR1 reads SGDLS; CDR2 reads YYNGEE. This CDR3 is built from 13 residues. In nucleotides, the CDR3 is TGTGCCAGCAGTCGTGATAGCAATCTGCCCACGCACTTT. Translation gives CASSRDSNLPTHF. Drawing the rest from reference TRBV9 and TRBJ1-5, the complete variable domain is DSGVTQTPKHLITATGQRVTLRCSPRSGDLSVYWYQQSLDQGLQFLIQYYNGEERAKGNILERFSAQQFPDLHSELNLSSLELGDSALYFCASSRDSNLPTHFGDGTRLSIL.

On this clonotype: The junction differs from germline at one of its ends, possibly a read error. In DNA form, the CDR3 reads TGTGCCAGCATTGGGGCCAGAGCGAACTCTGAAGCTTTCTTT. Residues: CASIGARANSEAFF. The gene calls are TRBV2 and TRBJ1-1; perhaps TRBD1 as D (5 bases). The CDR3 consists of 14 residues. The germline V gene has CDR1 SNHLY and CDR2 FYNNEI.

Turning to this clonotype: Germline is not matched at one junction end, which may reflect a read error. The V call is TRBV9, the J call TRBJ2-2; TRBD1 is a possible D gene (7 bases). Germline V gene sequence: CDR1 SGDLS, CDR2 YYNGEE. The CDR3 sequence is 14 residues long. The CDR3 here is CASSAERSQGGLCF. The CDR3 coding sequence is TGTGCCAGCAGTGCCGAACGGAGTCAGGGGGGCCTGTGTTTT.

The J gene is TRBJ2-7, the V gene TRBV7-9; D might be TRBD1 (5 bases). The germline V gene has CDR1 SEHNR and CDR2 FQNEAQ (reference sequence). V was shortened by 1 base and J by 6 bases, with 16 bases between the two germline ends. The CDR3 sequence is 15 residues long. The chain's CDR3 is CASSLGSGNSLEQYF. Here the CDR3 DNA reads TGTGCCAGCAGCTTAGGGTCAGGGAACTCCCTCGAGCAGTACTTC.

In its sample, this clonotype was seen many times. The chain joins TRBV20-1 to TRBJ1-4; D unresolved. V shed 3 bases and J shed 7 bases, with 12 bases lying between them. CDR1 and CDR2 from the germline V gene are DFQATT and SNEGSKA (reference sequence). The CDR3 extends over 13 amino acids. CDR3 residues: CSASTGESEKLFF. The CDR3 DNA sequence: TGCAGTGCTAGTACCGGGGAAAGTGAAAAACTGTTTTTT.

This clonotype was recorded at least ten times. The V gene is TRBV2, the J gene TRBJ2-6; D not resolved. This CDR3 is built from 16 residues. Germline V gene lookup returns CDR1 SNHLY and CDR2 FYNNEI. V dropped 6 bases and J dropped 2 bases, with 14 bases sitting between them. The CDR3 here is CASSGGLDTGANVLTF. As DNA, the CDR3 is TGTGCCAGCAGCGGTGGGTTGGATACTGGGGCCAACGTCCTGACTTTC.

This chain links TRBV5-1 with TRBJ2-7; 8 bases map to TRBD2. The V gene's germline CDR1 is SGHRS and CDR2 YFSETQ. With 4 bases clipped from V and 3 bases from J, the junction kept 6 bases outside the gene matches. This CDR3 is built from 14 residues. The CDR3 region has the DNA TGCGCCAGCAGCGGGTGGGGACTAGTCTACGAGCAGTACTTC. Its translation is CASSGWGLVYEQYF.

Note on this clonotype: This clone may be a read error of a much larger clone one base away. J is TRBJ2-7 and V is TRBV2; possibly TRBD1 for D (5 bases). The CDR3 is made up of 13 amino acids. Per the germline V gene, CDR1 is SNHLY and CDR2 is FYNNEI. In nucleotides, the CDR3 is TGTGCCAGCAGTGCCAGGGAAGGTTACGGGCAGTACTTC. Protein sequence: CASSAREGYGQYF.

The rearrangement uses TRBV20-1 and TRBJ2-7; possibly TRBD1 or TRBD2 for D (5 bases each). CDR1 is DFQATT and CDR2 is SNEGSKA in the germline V gene (reference sequence). CDR3 size: 13 residues. The V end was cut by 1 base, the J end by 7 bases, with 14 bases between. CDR3 protein: CSARVRQGEEQYF. In DNA, the CDR3 is TGCAGTGCTAGAGTACGGCAGGGAGAGGAGCAGTACTTC.

Concerning this clonotype itself: This CDR3 is missing its conserved last phenylalanine or tryptophan, likely due to a read error. This chain connects TRBV7-6 to TRBJ2-5; D perhaps matches TRBD1 (6 bases). Germline V gives CDR1 SGHVS, CDR2 FNYEAQ. This CDR3 has 13 amino acids. In nucleotides, the CDR3 is TGTGCTAGCAGCCCCGACAGGCAAGAGACCCAGTACCTC. Translated: CASSPDRQETQYL.

The chain employs TRBV7-2 and TRBJ1-2; weak D call: TRBD1 (5 bases). With 5 bases removed from V and 14 bases from J, the gap between germline ends came to 21 bases. Germline CDR1 SGHTA, CDR2 FQGNSA. The CDR3 loop spans 13 amino acids. The CDR3 DNA reads TGTGCCAGCAGCCCCGAGACAGAGGGCACTGAAACCTTC. Translation gives CASSPETEGTETF.

This clonotype turned up a few times. This sequence joins TRBV6-2 or TRBV6-3 and TRBJ2-1; D gene ambiguous. The V gene's germline CDR1 is MNHEY and CDR2 SVGEGT. The V end was cut by 3 bases, the J end by 5 bases, with 11 bases between. There are 14 residues in the CDR3. This chain's CDR3 is CASSYDLADNEQFF. The CDR3 nucleotides read TGTGCCAGCAGTTATGATCTCGCAGACAATGAGCAGTTCTTC.

This clonotype was seen ten or more times. The chain employs TRBV15 and TRBJ1-2, with D unclear. CDR1 is LNHNV and CDR2 is YYDKDF in the germline V gene (reference sequence). The CDR3 is 13 amino acids. V was trimmed by 0 bases and J by 4 bases, leaving 6 bases between them. For the CDR3, the DNA is TGTGCCACCAGCAGAGATCATCTCTATGGCTACACCTTC. It specifies CATSRDHLYGYTF.

The J gene is TRBJ1-2, the V gene TRBV20-1; 10 bases fit TRBD1. This CDR3 spans 14 amino acids. The V gene's germline CDR1 is DFQATT and CDR2 SNEGSKA (reference sequence). The CDR3 DNA is TGCAGCGCTGGGACAGGGGCAATTTTCTATGGCTACACCTTC. It is translated as CSAGTGAIFYGYTF.

The chain recombines TRBV9 with TRBJ2-3; TRBD2 is a possible D gene (6 bases). In germline, CDR1 is SGDLS, CDR2 YYNGEE. V was pared by 2 bases and J by 1 base, with 11 bases between. This CDR3 contains 15 residues. The CDR3 sequence: CASSVPGEGTDTQYF. CDR3 nucleotides: TGTGCCAGCAGCGTTCCGGGAGAGGGCACAGATACGCAGTATTTT.